The T cell receptor beta chain described here comes from a study of blood T cell repertoires in COVID-19. Study summary: Spain, Italy and the United States supplied samples that represented acute and convalescent COVID-19. Sources were T cells, B-cell-depleted T cells, or PBMCs; the material itself was cDNA or gDNA.

Profiled with immunoSEQ multiplex PCR; TCRdb holds only in-frame clones, not every one. The sample holds about 330,000 clones, roughly 86% seen once. Study members were between about 18 and 90 years old and lived in roughly 24 US regions. The germline V gene has CDR1 SQVTM and CDR2 ANQGSEA. CDR3 length equals 13 residues. With 4 bases removed from V and 4 bases from J, the gap between germline ends came to 11 bases. Input material: PBMCs or T cells enriched from blood (not recorded which). The genes are TRBV29-1 and TRBJ1-5, with unresolved D. The TCR was taken from a woman aged 25 to 39 who had recovered from COVID-19. The CDR3 DNA sequence: TGCAGCGTTGTGCACAGTCAAAATCAGCCCCAGCATTTT. It specifies CSVVHSQNQPQHF.